This T cell receptor (beta chain) was sequenced during a study of T-cell reconstitution after alpha-beta-depleted transplantation in children. Overall study findings and caveats: Recipient T cells and thymic progenitors that survived were the source of the high TCRbeta diversity seen at day 60 in some patients. Several hundred graft clones that had expanded were reportedly the source of alpha-beta T cells about two months after transplant.

The V gene lost 4 bases and the J gene lost 2 bases, with 7 bases spanning the gap. There are 13 residues in the CDR3. CDR1 and CDR2 (germline): MGHRA, YSYEKL. This sample's TCRbeta library carried unique molecular identifier barcodes. Each CDR3 protein is one row after TCRdb ran MiXCR on the PCR reads. This table holds over 450,000 distinct CDR3 sequences, 10% found once. In this sample, this clonotype turned up many times. Antigen: not known. Sequencing used PBMCs, obtained before TCRalphabeta/CD19-depleted stem cell transplant. The chain uses TRBV4-1 and TRBJ2-3, with no clear D. This TCR came from a child aged 2 to 15 with inherited bone marrow failure, due to receive a stem cell transplant. CDR3 sequence reads: CASSPLTTDTQYF. DNA for the CDR3: TGCGCCAGCAGCCCCCTCACCACAGATACGCAGTATTTT.